The sequence of this T cell receptor (beta chain) was determined in a study of siplizumab effects on memory and regulatory T cells. Study results and limitations: The Treg-derived share of mappable alloreactive CD4+ clones averaged roughly 69% with siplizumab and around 26% in controls. Neither a naive nor a memory phenotype was assignable to roughly 75-96% of proliferating CD4+ or CD8+ clones. In unstimulated cells, naive T cells appeared more diverse than memory T cells and seemed major alloresponse contributors.

Sequencing of each sample assayed approximately 10^5 TCR templates. Sequencing was performed with immunoSEQ multiplex PCR; in TCRdb, only in-frame clones are kept and a portion is missing. The repertoire holds 100,000 or so clones, with more than 85% as singletons. In the case of this clone: Antigen unknown.

The CDR3 sequence is 15 residues long. The J segment lost 7 bases and the V segment lost 3 bases, leaving 9 bases of the junction unmatched. CDR1 and CDR2 from the germline V gene are SGHNT and YYREEE (reference sequence). V gene TRBV5-4 combines with J gene TRBJ2-5; 10 bases match TRBD2. Input material: CD4+ T cells sorted from blood. This clonotype was obtained from a human donor in good health. Some clones in this sample may be carry-over from other donors' samples. The CDR3 sequence is CASSSGLAVGGTQYF. In DNA form, the CDR3 reads TGTGCCAGCAGCTCAGGACTAGCGGTGGGGGGGACCCAGTACTTC.